This T cell receptor (beta chain) was sequenced in a study of shared clonotypes between healthy human individuals. Of note for this clone: Other DNA sequences from this sample encode an identical CDR3 as well.

The protocol was immunoSEQ multiplex PCR, while the TCRdb copy is restricted to in-frame clones and leaves out a portion. The data hold about 1.5 million clones, with roughly 96% observed a single time. Trimming cost V 3 bases and J 7 bases, with 3 bases left between them. This CDR3 region has 11 residues. The germline gives CDR1 MDHEN, CDR2 SYDVKM. CD4+ cells underwent separation, giving CD45RA+ naive and CD45RA-negative memory subsets. The TCR comes from a man aged 30-40 years in good health. Sequencing input: naive CD4+ T cells sorted from blood. Stated subset: CD45RA+ positively selected. V usage is TRBV28 and J usage is TRBJ1-4; D unclear. CDR3 sequence: CASSFLEKLFF. Written as DNA, the CDR3 is TGTGCCAGCAGTTTTCTTGAAAAACTGTTTTTT.